This TCR beta chain was identified in a study of T-cell memory formation after mild COVID-19. 5'RACE, which relied on constant-segment primers, yielded TCR alpha and TCR beta cDNA libraries carrying sample barcodes and UMIs. TCRdb reprocessed the 5' RACE reads via MiXCR and lists one record per CDR3 protein. The data show about 290,000 distinct CDR3 sequences, with more than 15% seen just once and roughly 20% held by the top ten. The CDR3 runs 17 residues. The J segment lost 8 bases and the V segment lost 3 bases, leaving 15 bases of the junction unmatched. Per germline, CDR1 SGHTA and CDR2 FQGTGA. This clonotype was seen only a few times.

The chain carries TRBV7-3 and TRBJ2-1, with 8 bases that match TRBD2. Sequencing input: PBMCs or a T cell subset sorted from them (not recorded which). The source of this sequence is a man between 18 and 35 years old who had mild COVID-19 (a few samples of this study predate the infection). Cell type and time point are not known. In DNA form, the CDR3 reads TGTGCCAGCAGCTTCCAAGGCGCGGGGGGTCAGAAGGATGAGCAGTTCTTC. As protein: CASSFQGAGGQKDEQFF.